This T cell receptor beta chain emerged from a study of blood T cell repertoires in COVID-19. In the study overall: Spain, Italy and the United States supplied samples that represented acute and convalescent COVID-19. In each case, the material was cDNA or gDNA derived from T cells, B-cell-depleted T cells, or PBMCs.

Germline V gene lookup returns CDR1 WNHNN and CDR2 SYGVQD (reference sequence). The CDR3 length is 16 residues. Trimming stripped 3 bases from V and 0 bases from J, with 15 bases between. In the study's own analysis: Amplified reference gene primers provided the basis for estimating nucleated cell counts. Assay used: immunoSEQ multiplex PCR; TCRdb lists only in-frame clones, some missing. The V and J calls and clone size were taken over from that table, and D and trimming were inferred from the DNA. The profile shows approximately 240,000 clones, around 82% of them singletons. Sequences were obtained from peripheral blood. V usage is TRBV10-1 and J usage is TRBJ2-7; D may be TRBD2 (6 bases). The sequence derives from a woman aged 80 or over with active or convalescent COVID-19. The CDR3 DNA follows: TGCGCCAGCAGTGACCGGACGGGAGTAAGCTCCTACGAGCAGTACTTC. This encodes CASSDRTGVSSYEQYF.